Listed below are T cell receptor beta chains from one sample, sequenced in a study of shared clonotypes between healthy human individuals. Only in-frame clones appear in the TCRdb table, and some are missing; sequencing was by immunoSEQ multiplex PCR. The table lists 740,000 or so clones, more than 70% of them singletons. The sample taken for sequencing was memory CD4+ T cells sorted from blood. Source of these receptors: a woman aged 25 to 39 in good health. Each CDR3 is given without its conserved first and last residue.

V gene | CDR3 protein
TRBV5-1 | ASSSGQGRNYEQY
TRBV28 | ASQSGRGETQY
TRBV5-6 | ASSYRSGLGTDEQY
TRBV25-1 | ASSGSDRANTEAF
TRBV5-4 | ASSLTRARTDTQY
TRBV27 | ASRPRSGEHTEAF
TRBV2 | ASSEDFEQF
TRBV30 | AWSQGQGGYEQH
TRBV6-1 | ASSEQGGRVRQY
TRBV7-9 | ASSTGTSGSYDEQF
TRBV28 | ASSPHRGSNGELF
TRBV29-1 | SVEGDRTQY
TRBV7-9 | ASSLYDNQPQH
TRBV28 | ASSSTGREKLF
TRBV9 | ASSSGGTSGTKIYEQY
TRBV28 | ASSFGVGNEKLF
TRBV5-1 | ASSLGDRDRNEQF
TRBV10-3 | ATLPGQPEGYGYT
TRBV29-1 | SVGSSYGAGTGELF
TRBV5-1 | ASSQSSGSYNEQF
TRBV2 | ASTVTLAAGELF
TRBV28 | ASSPAIQGWEQY
TRBV6-4 | APLRGVYGYT
TRBV5-6 | ASSYWGHLMTYEQY